The clone carrying this T cell receptor beta chain was observed a few times. Its antigen remains unidentified. This entry belongs to a study of response to subunit inactivated influenza vaccine. Findings and limits, study-wide: With each seasonal influenza vaccination, the authors suggested, few new T cells are recruited.

A single record per CDR3 protein comes from TCRdb applying MiXCR to the RT-PCR reads. Of around 580,000 distinct CDR3 sequences listed, about an eighth are singletons. V gave up 2 bases and J gave up 0 bases, with 10 bases separating them. Germline assignment: CDR1 SGHTA and CDR2 FQGNSA. The length of the CDR3 is 16 residues. This specimen consisted of PBMCs from blood, obtained on the day of vaccination. The chain couples TRBV7-2 to TRBJ2-2; D call uncertain. This TCR was recovered from a man aged 50-60 years who received an inactivated influenza vaccine. CDR3 protein: CASSLFETANTGELFF. CDR3 nucleotide sequence: TGTGCCAGCAGCTTATTCGAGACCGCGAACACCGGGGAGCTGTTTTTT.